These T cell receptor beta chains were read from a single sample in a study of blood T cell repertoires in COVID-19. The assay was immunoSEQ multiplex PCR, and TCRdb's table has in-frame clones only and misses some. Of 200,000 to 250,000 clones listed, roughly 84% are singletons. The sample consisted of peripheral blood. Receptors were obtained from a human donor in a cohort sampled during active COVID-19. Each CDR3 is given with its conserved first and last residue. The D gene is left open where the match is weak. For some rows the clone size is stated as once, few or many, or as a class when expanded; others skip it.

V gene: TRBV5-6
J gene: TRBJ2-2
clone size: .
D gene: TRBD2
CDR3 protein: CASSIPGLAGPGELFF

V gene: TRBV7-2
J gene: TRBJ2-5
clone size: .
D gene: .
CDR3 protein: CASSLVGWGDSQETQYF

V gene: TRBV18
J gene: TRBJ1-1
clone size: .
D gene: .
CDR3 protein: CASSPWGDTEAFF

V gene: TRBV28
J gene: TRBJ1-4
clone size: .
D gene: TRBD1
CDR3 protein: CAVPNTGTGTVMGEKLFF

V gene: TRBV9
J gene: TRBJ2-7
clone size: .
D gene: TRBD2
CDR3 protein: CASSAVAGGAGEQYF

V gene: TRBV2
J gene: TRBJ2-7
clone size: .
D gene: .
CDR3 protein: CASSVQGYEQYF

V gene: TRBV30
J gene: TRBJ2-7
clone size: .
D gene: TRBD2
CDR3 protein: CAWDPGTNSYEQYF

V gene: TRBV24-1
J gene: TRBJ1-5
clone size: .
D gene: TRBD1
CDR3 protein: CATSDRQGVQPQHF

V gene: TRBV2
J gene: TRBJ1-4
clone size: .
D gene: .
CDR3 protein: CASDKGTATNEKLFF

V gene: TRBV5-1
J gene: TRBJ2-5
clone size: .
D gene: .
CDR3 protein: CASSLGSETQYF

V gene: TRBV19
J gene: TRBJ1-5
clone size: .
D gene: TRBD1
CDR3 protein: CASRTGGNNQPQHF

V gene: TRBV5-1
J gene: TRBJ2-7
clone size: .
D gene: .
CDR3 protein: CASSFSPGLTYEQYF

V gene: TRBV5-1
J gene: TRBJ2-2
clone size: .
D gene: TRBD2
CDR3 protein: CASSLPGLAGVLGELFF

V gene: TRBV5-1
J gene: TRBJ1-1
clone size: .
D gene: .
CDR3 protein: CASSAGINTEAFF

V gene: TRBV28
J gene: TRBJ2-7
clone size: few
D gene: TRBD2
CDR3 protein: CASTRLAGGFYEQYF

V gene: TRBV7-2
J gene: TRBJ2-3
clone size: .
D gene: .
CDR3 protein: CASSLGFGLPDTQYF

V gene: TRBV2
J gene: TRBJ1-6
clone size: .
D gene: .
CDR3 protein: CASREPSSYNSPLHF

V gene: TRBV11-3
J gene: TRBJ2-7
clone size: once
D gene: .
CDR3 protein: CASSLGQFYEQYF

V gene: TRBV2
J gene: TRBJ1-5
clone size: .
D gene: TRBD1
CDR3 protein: CASRDQPGQVNQPQHF

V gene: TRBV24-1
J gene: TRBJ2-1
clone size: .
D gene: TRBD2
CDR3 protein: CATELGGLAGGEQFF

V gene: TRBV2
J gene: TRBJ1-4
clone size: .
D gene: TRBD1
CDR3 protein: CAGQGQGVNEKLFF

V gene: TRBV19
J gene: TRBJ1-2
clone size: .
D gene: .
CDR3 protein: CASTLPRGHGYTF

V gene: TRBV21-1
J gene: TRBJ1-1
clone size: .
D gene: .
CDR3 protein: CASSKGGCGTEAFF

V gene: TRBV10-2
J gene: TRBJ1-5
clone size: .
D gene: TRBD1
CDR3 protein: CASSRDSLRQPQHF

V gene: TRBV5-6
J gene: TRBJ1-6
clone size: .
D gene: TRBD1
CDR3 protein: CASSSRDRVSPLHF

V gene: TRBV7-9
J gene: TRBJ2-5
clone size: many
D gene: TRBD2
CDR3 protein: CASSSGTMSGSLETQYF

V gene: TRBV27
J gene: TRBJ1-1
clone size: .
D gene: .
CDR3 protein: CASSLDRDTYLNTEAFF

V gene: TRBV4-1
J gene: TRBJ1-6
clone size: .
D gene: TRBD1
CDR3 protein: CASSQLDRASPLHF

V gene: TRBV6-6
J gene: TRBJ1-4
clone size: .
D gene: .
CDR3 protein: CASSNSSISEKLFF

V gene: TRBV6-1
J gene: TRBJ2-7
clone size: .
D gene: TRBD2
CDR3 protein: CASSESPREETYEQYF